This T cell receptor (beta chain) was captured by sequencing in a study of T cells in Graves' hyperthyroidism and ophthalmopathy. Study findings and constraints: From stable hyperthyroidism, ophthalmopathy was separated by a 13 V-J model. The model foresaw ophthalmopathy a median around 6.4 months prior to onset.

Using RNA transcripts as the source, TCR beta CDR3 regions were amplified. TCR CDR3 regions were first amplified by RT-PCR with HTBI primers. TCRdb re-derived calls from the multiplex PCR reads in MiXCR, one entry per CDR3 protein. The table shows about 700,000 distinct CDR3 sequences, with 45% occurring only once. A note on this clonotype: Its specificity is not known.

The CDR3 is 16 amino acids. Germline CDR1 is MNHNY and CDR2 is SVGAGI (reference sequence). With 6 bases clipped from V and 6 bases from J, the junction kept 15 bases outside the gene matches. Sequenced input: peripheral blood or thyroid tissue (not recorded which). The chain carries TRBV6-6 and TRBJ2-7; TRBD1 matches at 9 bases. The receptor was derived from an adult man with Graves' disease, either hyperthyroidism or ophthalmopathy (not recorded which). The CDR3 sequence: CASSDPGTGRQGEQYF. CDR3 coding DNA: TGTGCCAGCAGCGATCCCGGGACAGGGAGGCAAGGCGAGCAGTACTTC.